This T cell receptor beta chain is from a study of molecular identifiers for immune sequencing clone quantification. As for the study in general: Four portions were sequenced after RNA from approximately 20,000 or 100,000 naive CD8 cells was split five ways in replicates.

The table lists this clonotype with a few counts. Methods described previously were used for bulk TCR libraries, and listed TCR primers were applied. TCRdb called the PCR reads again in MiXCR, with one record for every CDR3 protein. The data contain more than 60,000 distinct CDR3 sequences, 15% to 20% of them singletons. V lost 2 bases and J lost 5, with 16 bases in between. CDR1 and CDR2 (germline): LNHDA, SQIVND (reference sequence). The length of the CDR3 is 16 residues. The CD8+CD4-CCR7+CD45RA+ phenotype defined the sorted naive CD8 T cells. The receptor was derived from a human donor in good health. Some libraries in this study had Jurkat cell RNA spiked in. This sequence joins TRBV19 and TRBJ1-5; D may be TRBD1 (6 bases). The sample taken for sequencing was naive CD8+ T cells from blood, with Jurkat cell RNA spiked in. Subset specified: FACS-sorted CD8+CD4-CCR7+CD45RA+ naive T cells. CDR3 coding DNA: TGTGCCAGTAGTATACCCGGACCTACAGGGTATCAGCCCCAGCATTTT. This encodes CASSIPGPTGYQPQHF.